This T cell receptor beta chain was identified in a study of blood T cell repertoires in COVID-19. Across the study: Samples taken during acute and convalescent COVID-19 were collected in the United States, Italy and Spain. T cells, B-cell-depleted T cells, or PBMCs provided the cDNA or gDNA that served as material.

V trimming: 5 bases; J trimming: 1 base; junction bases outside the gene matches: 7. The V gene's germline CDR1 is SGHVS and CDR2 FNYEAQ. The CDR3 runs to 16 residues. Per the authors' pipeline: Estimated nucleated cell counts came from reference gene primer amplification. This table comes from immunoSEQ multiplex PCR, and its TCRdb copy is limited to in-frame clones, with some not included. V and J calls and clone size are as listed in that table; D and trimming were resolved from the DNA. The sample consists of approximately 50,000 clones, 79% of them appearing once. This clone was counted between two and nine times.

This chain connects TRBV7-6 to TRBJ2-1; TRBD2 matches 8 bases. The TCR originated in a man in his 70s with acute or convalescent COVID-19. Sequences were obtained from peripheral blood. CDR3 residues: CASSLTGLESYNEQFF. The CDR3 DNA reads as TGTGCCAGCAGCCTCACGGGACTAGAATCCTACAATGAGCAGTTCTTC. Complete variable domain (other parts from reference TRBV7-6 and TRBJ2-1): GAGVSQSPRYKVTKRGQDVALRCDPISGHVSLYWYRQALGQGPEFLTYFNYEAQQDKSGLPNDRFSAERPEGSISTLTIQRTEQRDSAMYRCASSLTGLESYNEQFFGPGTRLTVL.